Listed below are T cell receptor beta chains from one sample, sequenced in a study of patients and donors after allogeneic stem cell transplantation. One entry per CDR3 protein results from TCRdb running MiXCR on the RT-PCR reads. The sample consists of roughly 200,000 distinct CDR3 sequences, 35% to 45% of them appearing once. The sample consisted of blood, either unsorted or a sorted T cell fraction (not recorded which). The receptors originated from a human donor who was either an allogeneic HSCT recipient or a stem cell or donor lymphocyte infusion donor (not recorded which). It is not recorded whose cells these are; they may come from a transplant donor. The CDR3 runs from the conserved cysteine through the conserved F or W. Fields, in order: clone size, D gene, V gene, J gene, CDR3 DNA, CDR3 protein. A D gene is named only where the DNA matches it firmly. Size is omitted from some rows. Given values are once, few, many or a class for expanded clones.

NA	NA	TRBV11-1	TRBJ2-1	TGTGCCAGCAGCTTAGCGCGGTCCTCCATCGGGGAGCAGTTCTTC	CASSLARSSIGEQFF
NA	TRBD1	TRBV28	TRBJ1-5	TGTGCCAGCAGTCCCTGGACAGGGGGGAGGGGCAATCAGCCCCAGCATTTT	CASSPWTGGRGNQPQHF
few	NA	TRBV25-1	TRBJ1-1	TGTGCCAGCGGAACGACACAGGGAACGCCTGAAGCTTTCTTT	CASGTTQGTPEAFF
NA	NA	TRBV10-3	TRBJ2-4	TGTGCCATCAGTGAGTCAGGAGGGACCAAAAACATTCAGTACTTC	CAISESGGTKNIQYF
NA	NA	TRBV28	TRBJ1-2	TGTGCCAGCAGTTTGGGGGCCGAGGGCTATGGCTACACCTTC	CASSLGAEGYGYTF
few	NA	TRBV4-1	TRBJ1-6	TGCGCCAGCAGCCAAGAGGCGACAGTGCCTTCGGCCTCCCTCCACTTT	CASSQEATVPSASLHF
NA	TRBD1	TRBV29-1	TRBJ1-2	TGCAGCGTTGGACAGGGGGGAAGCTATGGCTACACCTTC	CSVGQGGSYGYTF
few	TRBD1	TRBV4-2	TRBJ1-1	TGTGCCAGCAGCTTTCGGACAGGGAAAGGGAGCACTGAAGCTTTCTTT	CASSFRTGKGSTEAFF
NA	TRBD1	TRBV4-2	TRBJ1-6	TGTGCCAGCAGCCAAGAGCCGGACAGGGTAAATTCACCCCTCCACTTT	CASSQEPDRVNSPLHF
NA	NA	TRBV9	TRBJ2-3	TGTGCCAGCAGCGTAGTTGGGCTCCCGAGCACAGATACGCAGTATTTT	CASSVVGLPSTDTQYF
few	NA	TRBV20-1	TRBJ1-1	TGCAGTGCTACCTGGAGTTACACTGAAGCTTTCTTT	CSATWSYTEAFF
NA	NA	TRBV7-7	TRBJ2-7	TGTGCCAGCAGCTTAAGCTGGCCAACATACGAGCAGTACTTC	CASSLSWPTYEQYF
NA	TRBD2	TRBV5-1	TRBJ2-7	TGCGCCAGCAGCGGAGGACTAGCGCCGGACCCTTCACAGTACTTC	CASSGGLAPDPSQYF
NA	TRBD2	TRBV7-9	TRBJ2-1	TGTGCCAGCAGCTATAATCTAGCGGGGTCTTCCTACAATGAGCAGTTCTTC	CASSYNLAGSSYNEQFF
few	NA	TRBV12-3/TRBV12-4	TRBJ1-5	TGTGCCAGCGGAGACAAGAATAGCAATCAGCCCCAGCATTTT	CASGDKNSNQPQHF
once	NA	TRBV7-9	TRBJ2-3	TGTGCCAGCAGCCCAACCCACGACACTGGGACAGATACGCAGTATTTT	CASSPTHDTGTDTQYF
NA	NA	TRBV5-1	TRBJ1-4	TGCGCCAGCAGCTTGGCCCCTGCGCCCCGAAACCCAGGGCCTAATGAAAAACTGTTTTTT	CASSLAPAPRNPGPNEKLFF
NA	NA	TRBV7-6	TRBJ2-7	TGTGCCAGCAGCCCGGACACGATATTCTACGAGCAGTACTTC	CASSPDTIFYEQYF
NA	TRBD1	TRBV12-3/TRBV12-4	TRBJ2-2	TGTGCCAGCAGTACCCGGGACAGAGCAACCGGGGAGCTGTTTTTT	CASSTRDRATGELFF
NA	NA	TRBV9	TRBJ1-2	TGTGCCAGCAGCGCGGGCGGGGACGGGGGCTACACCTTC	CASSAGGDGGYTF
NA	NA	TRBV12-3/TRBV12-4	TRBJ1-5	TGTGCCAGCAGTCTACAGGAACGACAGCCCCAGCATTTT	CASSLQERQPQHF
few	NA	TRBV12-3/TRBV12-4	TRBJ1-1	TGTGCCAGCAGTTCGACCGGGACGGGGAACACTGAAGCTTTCTTT	CASSSTGTGNTEAFF
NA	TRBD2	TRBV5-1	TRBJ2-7	TGCGCCAGCAGCGGTTTAGGGCTAGCGGGGGCCCCAACCTACGAGCAGTACTTC	CASSGLGLAGAPTYEQYF
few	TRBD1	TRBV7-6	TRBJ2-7	TGTGCCAGCAGCTTTGACAGGGCCTCCTACGAGCAGTACTTC	CASSFDRASYEQYF
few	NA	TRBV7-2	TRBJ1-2	TGTGCCAGCAGCTTTTACTTGTCCTATGGCTACACCTTC	CASSFYLSYGYTF